The next 8 T cell receptor beta chains were all read from a single sample in a study of blood T cell repertoires in COVID-19. Here immunoSEQ multiplex PCR was the method, and the copy in TCRdb shows in-frame clones only, minus some. The data show about 210,000 clones, under 85% seen once. Sequencing was carried out using peripheral blood. The source is a woman older than 75 with COVID-19, enrolled during active disease.

The count of this clone is one. The V call is TRBV5-1, the J call TRBJ1-1, with TRBD1 matching over 7 bases. The CDR3 covers 16 residues. From germline, CDR1 is SGHRS and CDR2 YFSETQ. V lost 1 base and J lost 3; bases outside the gene matches: 9. CDR3 residues: CASSLWDSSQDTEAFF. The CDR3 DNA reads as TGCGCCAGCAGCTTGTGGGACAGCTCGCAGGACACTGAAGCTTTCTTT.

The chain uses TRBV5-1 and TRBJ2-3, with 14 bases that match TRBD2. Germline-derived CDR1 and CDR2 are SGHRS and YFSETQ. This CDR3 is 18 amino acids long. Trimming removed 4 bases from V and 0 bases from J; junction bases left unmatched: 7. In DNA, the CDR3 is TGCGCCAGCAGCCGAGGACTAGCGGGGGGTCTCAGCACAGATACGCAGTATTTT. Its protein product is CASSRGLAGGLSTDTQYF.

This chain uses TRBV14 with TRBJ2-2, with D perhaps matching TRBD2 (6 bases). V lost 1 base and J lost 4, with 16 bases in between. CDR1 and CDR2 from the germline V gene are SGHDN and FVKESK. The CDR3 totals 17 residues. Here the CDR3 DNA reads TGTGCCAGCAGCCAAGTCCGGGGAGGCCCCGGCACCGGGGAGCTGTTTTTT. Protein product: CASSQVRGGPGTGELFF.

The chain has TRBV5-1 and TRBJ2-3, with 11 nucleotides matching TRBD2. The V and J ends lost 2 bases and 2 bases, in that order; junction bases with no gene match: 7. Germline CDR1 and CDR2: SGHRS and YFSETQ. The CDR3 is 17 residues long. The CDR3 bases are TGCGCCAGCAGCTTTAGCGGGAGGGCGAAGAACACAGATACGCAGTATTTT. Its protein is CASSFSGRAKNTDTQYF.

The rearrangement uses TRBV11-2 and TRBJ1-5, with 8 bases lining up with TRBD1. This CDR3 comprises 15 residues. Trimming at V came to 5 bases and at J to 7 bases, leaving 10 bases not matched to a gene. The germline CDR1 and CDR2 sequences are SGHAT and FQNNGV. The CDR3: CASSPDRGEGQPQHF. Written as DNA, the CDR3 is TGTGCCAGCAGCCCCGACAGGGGAGAAGGACAGCCCCAGCATTTT.

The chain combines TRBV6-5 with TRBJ1-2, with D possibly TRBD1 on 6 matching bases. V lost 8 bases to trimming and J lost 4 bases, with 11 bases between them. This CDR3 is 12 amino acids long. CDR1 is MNHEY and CDR2 is SVGAGI in the germline V gene. This CDR3 is CASVTGSYGYTF. The CDR3 DNA follows: TGTGCCAGCGTAACAGGGAGCTATGGCTACACCTTC.

V and J are TRBV7-9 and TRBJ2-5; D gene ambiguous. V gave up 4 bases and J gave up 5 bases, with 2 bases separating them. The CDR3 covers 10 residues. CDR1 is SEHNR, CDR2 FQNEAQ, per germline (reference sequence). The CDR3 protein is CASSSETQYF. The DNA of the CDR3 is TGTGCCAGCAGCTCGGAGACCCAGTACTTC.

This chain uses TRBV28 with TRBJ1-1; TRBD1 is a possible D gene (5 bases). CDR1 is MDHEN, CDR2 SYDVKM, per germline. The CDR3 covers 14 residues. V shed 4 bases and J shed 1 base, with 10 bases lying between them. For the CDR3, the DNA is TGTGCCAGCAGTTCCGGGGGGGGGAACACTGAAGCTTTCTTT. Translation gives CASSSGGGNTEAFF.